The clone carrying this T cell receptor (beta chain) showed up many times. Using RNA template, CDR3s of TCR alpha and beta were amplified with iRepertoire arm-PCR. For one-step reverse transcription and amplification, about 85-400 ng of tissue mRNA or PBMC total RNA was used. TCRdb reanalysed the multiplex PCR reads using MiXCR and keeps one entry per CDR3 protein. The sample has 85,000 to 110,000 distinct CDR3 sequences, about 30% seen once; the top ten hold roughly 45%. The record originates from a study of glioma-infiltrating T cells. Germline V CDR1 and CDR2: SGHAT, FQDESV (reference sequence). The CDR3 runs 14 residues. V lost 5 bases and J 3 bases, leaving 11 bases between the germline ends.

The clonotype was recovered from a human donor with low-grade glioma or glioblastoma, undergoing nonglioma brain surgery, or in good health (not recorded which). Sequencing input: glioma tissue, nonneoplastic brain tissue, or PBMCs (not recorded which). The chain couples TRBV11-1 to TRBJ2-1; D is ambiguous. CDR3 amino acids: CASSLQQLYNEQFF. The CDR3 nucleotides are TGTGCCAGCAGCCTACAACAACTCTACAATGAGCAGTTCTTC.